This T cell receptor (beta chain) was recorded in a study of graft-versus-host responses after intestinal transplantation. Findings of the study overall: Peak circulating GvH clone levels were associated with early post-transplant HvG declines.

CDR1 and CDR2 from the germline V gene are LNHDA and SQIVND (reference sequence). Deletions cut 9 bases from V and 5 bases from J, with 32 bases between. The CDR3 totals 19 residues. A note on this clone: Antigen: not known.

The data were produced by immunoSEQ multiplex PCR, yet TCRdb's version contains in-frame clones alone and is incomplete. This sample carries around 33,000 clones, 90% to 95% of them seen once, and the ten largest clones take about 0.78%. This sequence joins TRBV19 and TRBJ1-5; D is possibly TRBD1 (6 bases). Specimen: PBMCs, collected 16 days after intestinal transplant. The TCR originated in a human patient who received an intestinal transplant, so some T cells may come from the graft donor. CDR3 amino acids: CASWLETGAKITSYQPQHF. Written as DNA, the CDR3 is TGTGCCAGCTGGCTGGAGACGGGGGCCAAGATTACGTCGTATCAGCCCCAGCATTTT.